The rows below give T cell receptor beta chains drawn from one sample of a study of blood T cell repertoires in COVID-19. Here immunoSEQ multiplex PCR was the method, and the copy in TCRdb shows in-frame clones only, minus some. The sample consists of roughly 130,000 clones, about 82% of them appearing once. Sequencing used peripheral blood. Every receptor here comes from a man in his sixties with active or convalescent COVID-19. CDR3s include the opening cysteine and the closing phenylalanine or tryptophan. The D gene is left open where the match is weak. Size values are once, few and many counts, or a class for expanded clones, and some rows have none.

D: TRBD1
V: TRBV28
size: .
J: TRBJ1-1
length: 14
CDR3: CASSLGDRDTEAFF
DNA: TGTGCCAGCAGTTTAGGGGACAGGGACACTGAAGCTTTCTTT

D: .
V: TRBV27
size: .
J: TRBJ2-5
length: 13
CDR3: CASSLNREETQYF
DNA: TGTGCCAGCAGTTTGAACAGGGAAGAGACCCAGTACTTC

D: .
V: TRBV19
size: .
J: TRBJ2-3
length: 13
CDR3: CASSGTAGDTQYF
DNA: TGTGCCAGTAGCGGGACAGCGGGAGATACGCAGTATTTT

D: .
V: TRBV10-3
size: .
J: TRBJ2-7
length: 14
CDR3: CAISIDRSSYEQYF
DNA: TGTGCCATCAGCATCGACAGGAGCTCCTACGAGCAGTACTTC

D: TRBD1
V: TRBV5-5
size: .
J: TRBJ2-2
length: 17
CDR3: CASRRRDRRSNTGELFF
DNA: TGTGCCAGCAGGCGCAGGGACAGACGAAGTAACACCGGGGAGCTGTTTTTT

D: TRBD1
V: TRBV19
size: .
J: TRBJ2-1
length: 17
CDR3: CASSKGSGTGRYNEQFF
DNA: TGTGCCAGTTCCAAAGGGAGCGGGACAGGGCGTTACAATGAGCAGTTCTTC

D: TRBD2
V: TRBV13
size: .
J: TRBJ2-7
length: 16
CDR3: CASSLGGTRASYEQYF
DNA: TGTGCCAGCAGCTTAGGGGGGACTAGGGCCTCCTACGAGCAGTACTTC

D: .
V: TRBV18
size: .
J: TRBJ2-5
length: 12
CDR3: CASTEGRETQYF
DNA: TGTGCCAGTACAGAGGGCCGAGAGACCCAGTACTTC

D: TRBD1
V: TRBV28
size: .
J: TRBJ1-1
length: 15
CDR3: CASPGQGPLNTEAFF
DNA: TGTGCCAGTCCGGGACAGGGTCCCCTGAACACTGAAGCTTTCTTT

D: TRBD2
V: TRBV9
size: .
J: TRBJ2-2
length: 19
CDR3: CASSSPRLAGLRYTGELFF
DNA: TGTGCCAGCAGCTCCCCGCGGCTAGCGGGGTTGAGGTACACCGGGGAGCTGTTTTTT

D: .
V: TRBV2
size: .
J: TRBJ1-2
length: 13
CDR3: CASSVVTPIRYTF
DNA: TGTGCCAGCAGTGTGGTAACGCCTATACGCTACACCTTC

D: TRBD2
V: TRBV3-1/TRBV3-2
size: .
J: TRBJ2-7
length: 15
CDR3: CASRPKTSGSYEQYF
DNA: TGTGCCAGCAGGCCCAAGACTAGCGGCTCCTACGAGCAGTACTTC

D: .
V: TRBV28
size: few
J: TRBJ1-5
length: 16
CDR3: CASSSAFKTSNQPQHF
DNA: TGTGCCAGCAGTTCTGCGTTTAAGACAAGCAATCAGCCCCAGCATTTT

D: .
V: TRBV28
size: few
J: TRBJ1-2
length: 13
CDR3: CAAAAGMDYGYTF
DNA: TGTGCCGCCGCTGCAGGGATGGACTATGGCTACACCTTC